A selection of T cell receptor beta chains follows, all from one sample in a study of blood T cell repertoires in COVID-19. Some clones are missing from TCRdb's copy, which holds only in-frame ones; the method was immunoSEQ multiplex PCR. This sample has around 270,000 clones, with about 87% found just once. Sequenced: PBMCs or T cells enriched from blood (not recorded which). These receptor sequences come from a woman in her thirties or forties who had been exposed to COVID-19. The CDR3 runs from the conserved cysteine through the conserved F or W. Each record gives: D gene, J gene, V gene, clone size, CDR3 protein, CDR3 DNA. D genes are given only for firm matches. The listing skips clone size in some rows; elsewhere it reads once, few, many or a size class.

D gene: .
J gene: TRBJ1-1
V gene: TRBV29-1
clone size: .
CDR3 protein: CSVVQGRVTEAFF
CDR3 DNA: TGCAGCGTTGTGCAGGGGCGAGTCACTGAAGCTTTCTTT

D gene: .
J gene: TRBJ2-1
V gene: TRBV14
clone size: .
CDR3 protein: CASSQPGLPWGEQFF
CDR3 DNA: TGTGCCAGCAGCCAACCGGGACTCCCCTGGGGGGAGCAGTTCTTC

D gene: .
J gene: TRBJ1-5
V gene: TRBV4-3
clone size: .
CDR3 protein: CASSQDRRSNQPQHF
CDR3 DNA: TGCGCCAGCAGCCAAGATCGCCGGAGCAATCAGCCCCAGCATTTT

D gene: TRBD1
J gene: TRBJ1-2
V gene: TRBV7-8
clone size: .
CDR3 protein: CASSLTAPTGAYGYTF
CDR3 DNA: TGTGCCAGCAGCTTAACTGCCCCAACAGGGGCCTATGGCTACACCTTC

D gene: .
J gene: TRBJ1-4
V gene: TRBV30
clone size: .
CDR3 protein: CAWLGWAGETNEKLFF
CDR3 DNA: TGTGCCTGGCTCGGGTGGGCCGGGGAGACTAATGAAAAACTGTTTTTT

D gene: .
J gene: TRBJ1-2
V gene: TRBV3-1/TRBV3-2
clone size: .
CDR3 protein: CASSHAASGGGYTF
CDR3 DNA: TGTGCCAGCTCCCACGCGGCTAGCGGAGGAGGCTACACCTTC

D gene: TRBD1
J gene: TRBJ2-5
V gene: TRBV30
clone size: .
CDR3 protein: CAEGQTGGETQYF
CDR3 DNA: TGTGCCGAGGGTCAGACAGGGGGAGAGACCCAGTACTTC

D gene: TRBD1
J gene: TRBJ2-7
V gene: TRBV28
clone size: .
CDR3 protein: CASSLTGGYYEQYF
CDR3 DNA: TGTGCCAGCAGCCTGACAGGGGGTTACTACGAGCAGTACTTC

D gene: .
J gene: TRBJ1-2
V gene: TRBV21-1
clone size: .
CDR3 protein: CAFQRGDWHGYTF
CDR3 DNA: TGTGCCTTCCAGCGGGGAGATTGGCATGGCTACACCTTC

D gene: TRBD1
J gene: TRBJ1-2
V gene: TRBV7-9
clone size: .
CDR3 protein: CASSLGRDRVYGYTF
CDR3 DNA: TGTGCCAGCAGCTTAGGCCGGGACAGGGTCTATGGCTACACCTTC

D gene: TRBD1
J gene: TRBJ1-2
V gene: TRBV6-5
clone size: .
CDR3 protein: CASTPDRGGGYTF
CDR3 DNA: TGTGCCAGCACCCCGGACAGGGGGGGAGGCTACACCTTC

D gene: .
J gene: TRBJ2-7
V gene: TRBV12-3/TRBV12-4
clone size: few
CDR3 protein: CASSLVYEQYF
CDR3 DNA: TGTGCCAGCAGTTTAGTATACGAGCAGTACTTC

D gene: TRBD1
J gene: TRBJ1-1
V gene: TRBV18
clone size: .
CDR3 protein: CASSPRLLGQGASLAFF
CDR3 DNA: TGTGCCAGCTCACCACGGTTATTGGGACAGGGGGCGTCGTTAGCTTTCTTT

D gene: .
J gene: TRBJ1-3
V gene: TRBV9
clone size: .
CDR3 protein: CASSVGADSFGTIYF
CDR3 DNA: TGTGCCAGCAGCGTAGGGGCAGATTCGTTCGGCACCATATATTTT

D gene: .
J gene: TRBJ1-5
V gene: TRBV15
clone size: .
CDR3 protein: CATVRSQPQHF
CDR3 DNA: TGTGCCACCGTAAGGAGTCAGCCCCAGCATTTT